This TCR beta chain is from a study of OX40 agonist ivuxolimab in advanced cancers. Study-level results: No antigen was identified for the clonally expanded peripheral T cells.

The assay was immunoSEQ multiplex PCR, and TCRdb's table has in-frame clones only and misses some. The repertoire holds more than 55,000 clones, about 91% seen once, with approximately 10% in the top ten. The CDR3 has 17 amino acids. The V gene end was trimmed by 1 base and the J gene end by 2 bases; junction bases not matched to a gene: 7. Germline V CDR1 and CDR2: SGHAT, FQNNGV. As regards this clone: Its antigen is not known.

The material sequenced was CD4+ or CD8+ T cells sorted from blood, taken in a trial of the OX40 agonist ivuxolimab. The origin of this receptor is an adult with an advanced solid tumor such as melanoma, head and neck, liver or kidney cancer. The rearrangement joins TRBV11-2 to TRBJ2-7; the match to TRBD2 covers 11 bases. CDR3 bases: TGTGCCAGCAGCTTAGGTAGCGGGAGGGCCGGGACCTACGAGCAGTACTTC. Translated: CASSLGSGRAGTYEQYF. Complete variable domain (other parts from reference TRBV11-2 and TRBJ2-7): EAGVAQSPRYKIIEKRQSVAFWCNPISGHATLYWYQQILGQGPKLLIQFQNNGVVDDSQLPKDRFSAERLKGVDSTLKIQPAKLEDSAVYLCASSLGSGRAGTYEQYFGPGTRLTVT.